Listed below are T cell receptor beta chains from one sample, sequenced in a study of blood T cells in healthy people across ages. MiXCR, run by TCRdb on the 5' RACE reads, gives a single entry per CDR3 protein. The data contain about 780,000 distinct CDR3 sequences, less than 60% of them seen just once; the ten biggest clones take up approximately 18%. What was sequenced was blood. These receptors were obtained from an elderly man in good health. CDR3s include the opening cysteine and the closing phenylalanine or tryptophan. D genes are given only for firm matches. Size is omitted from some rows. Given values are once, few, many or a class for expanded clones.

v_call,d_call,j_call,clone_size,cdr3_aa,cdr3_nt
TRBV6-5,TRBD2,TRBJ2-1,few,CASSPNREVGHEQFF,TGTGCCAGCAGTCCTAACCGGGAGGTCGGTCATGAGCAGTTCTTC
TRBV6-1,NA,TRBJ2-1,NA,CASSEGPGEGSYNEQFF,TGTGCCAGCAGTGAAGGCCCAGGCGAAGGGTCCTACAATGAGCAGTTCTTC
TRBV12-3/TRBV12-4,NA,TRBJ2-7,few,CASSPSRTPVYEQYF,TGTGCCAGCAGCCCGTCCAGGACTCCTGTTTACGAGCAGTACTTC
TRBV30,NA,TRBJ2-3,NA,CAWSVDDTQYF,TGTGCCTGGAGTGTAGACGATACGCAGTATTTT
TRBV25-1,NA,TRBJ2-5,NA,CASALSGYNEQYF,TGTGCCAGCGCCCTCTCGGGCTACAATGAGCAGTACTTC
TRBV28,NA,TRBJ2-2,NA,CASRATGHTGELFF,TGTGCCAGCAGGGCAACAGGGCACACCGGGGAGCTGTTTTTT
TRBV12-3/TRBV12-4,NA,TRBJ2-7,NA,CASRLQGGSYEQYF,TGTGCCAGCAGACTCCAGGGGGGTTCCTACGAGCAGTACTTC
TRBV28,NA,TRBJ2-7,few,CASSTLSYEQYF,TGTGCCAGCAGTACGTTGTCCTACGAGCAGTACTTC
TRBV9,TRBD1,TRBJ2-1,NA,CASSVGQGNDNEQFF,TGTGCCAGCAGCGTAGGACAGGGGAACGACAATGAGCAGTTCTTC
TRBV2,TRBD1,TRBJ2-5,few,CATRQGQAGGTQYF,TGTGCCACCAGGCAGGGACAGGCCGGAGGGACCCAGTACTTC
TRBV10-3,NA,TRBJ2-7,NA,CAIGESGRVSYEQYF,TGTGCCATCGGTGAGTCGGGCAGGGTCTCCTACGAGCAGTACTTC
TRBV7-2,NA,TRBJ1-1,few,CASSLPYTEAFF,TGTGCCAGCAGCTTACCGTACACTGAAGCTTTCTTT
TRBV20-1,NA,TRBJ2-7,NA,CSAMVTNSPSYNEQYF,TGCAGTGCTATGGTAACGAACTCCCCCTCCTACAATGAGCAGTACTTC
TRBV7-2,TRBD2,TRBJ2-7,NA,CASSAGLAGAREQYF,TGTGCCAGCAGCGCCGGACTAGCGGGAGCCCGCGAGCAGTACTTC
TRBV28,TRBD1,TRBJ2-2,NA,CASSLETGGNTGELFF,TGTGCCAGCAGTTTAGAAACAGGGGGAAACACCGGGGAGCTGTTTTTT
TRBV20-1,NA,TRBJ2-3,many,CSARDSQRSTDTQYF,TGCAGTGCTAGAGATTCCCAGCGGAGCACAGATACGCAGTATTTT
TRBV7-2,NA,TRBJ2-7,NA,CASSLRWTNYEQYF,TGTGCCAGCAGCCTTCGCTGGACCAACTACGAGCAGTACTTC
TRBV29-1,NA,TRBJ2-7,many,CSVVEDRTEQYF,TGCAGCGTTGTGGAGGATCGGACCGAGCAGTACTTC
TRBV4-2,NA,TRBJ2-1,NA,CASSQEGRRVGNEQFF,TGTGCCAGCAGCCAAGAAGGCCGTAGGGTCGGCAATGAGCAGTTCTTC
TRBV6-5,TRBD2,TRBJ2-7,few,CASSYSSGRSYEQYF,TGTGCCAGCAGTTACTCGAGCGGGAGAAGCTACGAGCAGTACTTC
TRBV7-2,NA,TRBJ2-1,few,CASSLASNNEQFF,TGTGCCAGCAGCTTAGCGAGCAACAATGAGCAGTTCTTC
TRBV5-6,TRBD1,TRBJ2-7,NA,CASRGQGTSYEQYF,TGTGCCAGCAGGGGACAGGGCACATCCTACGAGCAGTACTTC
TRBV10-3,TRBD2,TRBJ2-3,many,CAIRAGETDTQYF,TGTGCCATCAGGGCGGGAGAGACAGATACGCAGTATTTT
TRBV10-3,NA,TRBJ2-7,many,CAISPGTQAHEQYF,TGTGCCATCAGTCCCGGGACTCAAGCCCACGAGCAGTACTTC
TRBV20-1,NA,TRBJ2-5,NA,CSARGDYQETQYF,TGCAGTGCTAGAGGGGATTACCAAGAGACCCAGTACTTC
TRBV14,NA,TRBJ2-7,few,CASSHGLRRQYF,TGTGCCAGCAGCCACGGACTACGGCGGCAGTACTTC
TRBV18,TRBD1,TRBJ2-6,NA,CASSPQGASGANVLTF,TGTGCCAGCTCACCACAGGGGGCGTCTGGGGCCAACGTCCTGACTTTC
TRBV5-1,TRBD2,TRBJ2-1,NA,CASSLAGESYNEQFF,TGCGCCAGCAGCTTAGCGGGAGAGTCCTACAATGAGCAGTTCTTC
TRBV4-2,TRBD2,TRBJ2-1,NA,CASSQETSGSYNEQFF,TGTGCCAGCAGCCAAGAAACTAGCGGGTCCTACAATGAGCAGTTCTTC
TRBV4-2,TRBD1,TRBJ1-5,NA,CASSQAEAGGQPQHF,TGTGCCAGCAGCCAAGCAGAGGCAGGGGGCCAGCCCCAGCATTTT
TRBV9,NA,TRBJ1-3,NA,CASSVVPGYDSGNTIYF,TGTGCCAGCAGCGTAGTTCCGGGGTACGACTCTGGAAACACCATATATTTT
TRBV20-1,TRBD1,TRBJ2-7,few,CSASAGTAYEQYF,TGCAGTGCTTCCGCCGGGACAGCTTACGAGCAGTACTTC